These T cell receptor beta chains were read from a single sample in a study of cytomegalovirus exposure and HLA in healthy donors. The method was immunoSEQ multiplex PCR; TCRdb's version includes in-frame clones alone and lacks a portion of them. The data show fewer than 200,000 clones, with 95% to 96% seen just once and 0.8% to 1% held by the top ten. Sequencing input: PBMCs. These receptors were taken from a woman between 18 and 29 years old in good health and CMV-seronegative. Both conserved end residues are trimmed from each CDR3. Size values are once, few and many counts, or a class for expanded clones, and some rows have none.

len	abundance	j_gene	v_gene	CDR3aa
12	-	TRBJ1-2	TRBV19	ASSTTGGFGGYT
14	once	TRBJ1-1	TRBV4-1	ASSQEERQGNTEAF
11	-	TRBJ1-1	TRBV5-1	ASSKSRNTEAF
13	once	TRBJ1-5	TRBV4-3	ASSQGLFSNQPQH
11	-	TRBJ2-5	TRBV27	ASSLSRGETQY
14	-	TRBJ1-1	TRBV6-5	ASSYTWDRGFTEAF
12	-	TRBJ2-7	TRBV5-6	ASSYPAGGIEQY
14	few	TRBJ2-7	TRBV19	ASSKLAGGSSYEQY
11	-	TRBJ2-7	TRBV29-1	SVEGSRRYEQY
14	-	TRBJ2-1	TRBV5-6	ASSSIPRSSYNEQF
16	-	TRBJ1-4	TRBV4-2	ASSQDRAGGVGDEKLF
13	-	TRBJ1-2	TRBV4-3	ASSQDQGQLYGYT
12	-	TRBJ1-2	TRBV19	ASSAQGDRYGYT
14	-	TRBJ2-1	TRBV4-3	ASSSRELELGGEQF
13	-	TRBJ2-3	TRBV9	ASSDRLDGTDTQY
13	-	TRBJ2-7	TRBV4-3	ASSRGSGVSYEQY
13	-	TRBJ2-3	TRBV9	ASSVGGAGTDTQY
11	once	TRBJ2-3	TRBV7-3	ASSPRLADTQY
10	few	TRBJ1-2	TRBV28	ASKDFTHGYT
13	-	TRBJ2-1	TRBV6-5	ASSYLTGGGNEQF
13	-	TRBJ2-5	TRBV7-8	ASSLIGGTSETQY
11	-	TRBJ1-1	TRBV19	ASSARENTEAF
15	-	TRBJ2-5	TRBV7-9	ATSEGSGSSLQETQY
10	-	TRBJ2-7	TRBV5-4	ASSLDRYEQY
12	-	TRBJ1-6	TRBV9	ASSVVGEGSPLH
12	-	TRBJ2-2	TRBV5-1	ASSLAREAGELF
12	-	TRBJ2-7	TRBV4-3	ASSPDRGRYEQY
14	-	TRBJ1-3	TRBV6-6	ASSRTGASSGNTIY
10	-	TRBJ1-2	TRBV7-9	ASSLDGTGGT
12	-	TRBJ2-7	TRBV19	ASSTRQGAREQY
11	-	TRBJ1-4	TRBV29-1	SVVTQTGEKLF
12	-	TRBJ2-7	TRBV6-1	ASSVQAGEIEQY
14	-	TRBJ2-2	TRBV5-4	ASSRQDRVHTGELF
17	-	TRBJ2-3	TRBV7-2	ASSAKLAGAHGRTDTQY
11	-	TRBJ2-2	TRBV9	ASSTGPTGELF
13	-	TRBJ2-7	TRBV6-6	ASSLSGTRAYEQY
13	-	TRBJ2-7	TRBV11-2	ASSLVMGASTQQY
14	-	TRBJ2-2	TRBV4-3	ASSQDPGPRGGELF
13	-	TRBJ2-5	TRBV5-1	ASSPPTGYQETQY
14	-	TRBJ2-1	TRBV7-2	ASSLGIGVTGNEQF